This T cell receptor (beta chain) derives from a study of blood T cell repertoires in COVID-19. This clone was picked up one time. Per the original methods: The authors estimated nucleated cell counts from reference gene primer amplification. Repertoires were generated with immunoSEQ multiplex PCR, while TCRdb's copy carries only in-frame clones and drops some. V, J and clone size reflect that table, while D and trimming were determined from the DNA. The table includes 50,000 to 60,000 clones, over 85% detected once. V lost 2 bases and J lost 4, with 17 bases in between. The germline V gene encodes CDR1 SGHTA and CDR2 FQGNSA. This CDR3 region has 16 residues.

The clonotype comes from an older man with active or convalescent COVID-19. The V and J genes are TRBV7-2 and TRBJ1-1; no reliable D call. The material sequenced was peripheral blood. The CDR3 nucleotides read TGTGCCAGCAGCTTATCTGGAAGGGCTGGGAGCACTGAAGCTTTCTTT. It yields the protein CASSLSGRAGSTEAFF. Filled out from reference TRBV7-2 and TRBJ1-1, the complete variable domain reads GAGVSQSPSNKVTEKGKDVELRCDPISGHTALYWYRQSLGQGLEFLIYFQGNSAPDKSGLPSDRFSAERTGGSVSTLTIQRTQQEDSAVYLCASSLSGRAGSTEAFFGQGTRLTVV.